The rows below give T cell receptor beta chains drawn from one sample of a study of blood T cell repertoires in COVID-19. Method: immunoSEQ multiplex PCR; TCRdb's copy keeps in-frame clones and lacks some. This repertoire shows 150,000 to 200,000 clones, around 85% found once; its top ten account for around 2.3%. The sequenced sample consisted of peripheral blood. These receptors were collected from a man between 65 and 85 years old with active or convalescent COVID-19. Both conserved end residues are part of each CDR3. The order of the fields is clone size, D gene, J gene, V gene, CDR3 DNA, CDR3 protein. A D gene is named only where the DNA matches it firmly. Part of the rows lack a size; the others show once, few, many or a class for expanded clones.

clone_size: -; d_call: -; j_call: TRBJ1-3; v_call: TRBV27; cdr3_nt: TGTGCCAGCAGAGGGAGCTCTGGAAACACCATATATTTT; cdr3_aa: CASRGSSGNTIYF
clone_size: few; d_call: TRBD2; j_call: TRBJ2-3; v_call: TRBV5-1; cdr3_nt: TGCGCCAGCAGCCCAAGAGCGGGAGGAAGCACAGATACGCAGTATTTT; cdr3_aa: CASSPRAGGSTDTQYF
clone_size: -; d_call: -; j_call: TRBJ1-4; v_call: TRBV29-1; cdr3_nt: TGCAGCGTGACCGGGACAAGAGGGGAAAAACTGTTTTTT; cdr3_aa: CSVTGTRGEKLFF
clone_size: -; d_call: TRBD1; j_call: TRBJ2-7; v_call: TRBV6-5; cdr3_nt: TGTGCCAGCAAGTCGGACAGGGTATCCTACGAGCAGTACTTC; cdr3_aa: CASKSDRVSYEQYF
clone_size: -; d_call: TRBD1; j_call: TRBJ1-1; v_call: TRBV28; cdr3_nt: TGTGCCAGCAGATCAGGGGGCGTGGGTGAAGCTTTCTTT; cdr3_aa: CASRSGGVGEAFF
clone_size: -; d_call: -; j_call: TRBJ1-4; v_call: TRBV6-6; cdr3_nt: TGTGCCAGCAGTTACGTCAGGGCTAATGAAAAACTGTTTTTT; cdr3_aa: CASSYVRANEKLFF
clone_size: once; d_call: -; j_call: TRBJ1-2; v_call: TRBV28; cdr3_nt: TGTGCCAGCAGTTTATTCCCCTCGGGAGGGAAATATGACACCTTC; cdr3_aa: CASSLFPSGGKYDTF
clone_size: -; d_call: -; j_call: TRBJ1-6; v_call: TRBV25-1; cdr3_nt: TGTGCCAGCAGTGAATTACTCAGGAATTCACCCCTCCACTTT; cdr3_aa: CASSELLRNSPLHF
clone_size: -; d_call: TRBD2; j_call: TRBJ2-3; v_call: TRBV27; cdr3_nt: TGTGCCAGCTTGCAACTAGCGGGGCCGGGGGATACGCAGTATTTT; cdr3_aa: CASLQLAGPGDTQYF
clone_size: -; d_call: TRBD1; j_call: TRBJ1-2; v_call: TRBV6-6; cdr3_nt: TGTGCCAGCAGTTACTCGGGACAGGGAATCTATGGCTACACCTTC; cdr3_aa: CASSYSGQGIYGYTF
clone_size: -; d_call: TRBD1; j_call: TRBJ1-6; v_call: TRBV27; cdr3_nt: TGTGCCAGCAGTTTTTTAGAGACAGGGGAATCACCCCTCCACTTT; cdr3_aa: CASSFLETGESPLHF
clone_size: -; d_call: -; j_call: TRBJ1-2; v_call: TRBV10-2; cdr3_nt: TGCGCCAGCAGTCAGGACAGAAATGGCTACACCTTC; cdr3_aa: CASSQDRNGYTF
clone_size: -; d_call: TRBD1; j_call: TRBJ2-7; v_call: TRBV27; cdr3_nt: TGTGCCAGCGTCCACAGGGGGCATTACGAGCAGTACTTC; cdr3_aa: CASVHRGHYEQYF
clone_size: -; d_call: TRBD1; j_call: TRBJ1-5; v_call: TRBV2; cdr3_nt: TGTGCCAGCAGTACAGGGGACAGACCTAGCAATCAGCCCCAGCATTTT; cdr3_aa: CASSTGDRPSNQPQHF
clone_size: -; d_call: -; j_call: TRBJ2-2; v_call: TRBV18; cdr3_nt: TGTGCCACCCGACAGGAGAACACCGGGGAGCTGTTTTTT; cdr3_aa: CATRQENTGELFF
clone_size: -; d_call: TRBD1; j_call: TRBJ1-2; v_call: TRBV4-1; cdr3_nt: TGCGCCAGCAGCCAGGACCGACCCGGGACAGGGGTTAAGAGTTCAGGCTACACCTTC; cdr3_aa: CASSQDRPGTGVKSSGYTF
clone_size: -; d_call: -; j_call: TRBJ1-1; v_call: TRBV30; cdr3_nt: TGTGCCTGGAGTGGACGGTACGCACAGGGATACACTGAAGCTTTCTTT; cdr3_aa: CAWSGRYAQGYTEAFF
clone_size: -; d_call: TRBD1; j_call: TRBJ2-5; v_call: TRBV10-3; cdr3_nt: TGTGCCATCAGCCCGGGACAGGGATTGGGGGAGACCCAGTACTTC; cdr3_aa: CAISPGQGLGETQYF
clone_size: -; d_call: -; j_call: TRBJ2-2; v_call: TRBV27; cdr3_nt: TGTGCCAGCAGTTTTTCCCGACAGGGAGGTACCGGGGAGCTGTTTTTT; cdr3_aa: CASSFSRQGGTGELFF
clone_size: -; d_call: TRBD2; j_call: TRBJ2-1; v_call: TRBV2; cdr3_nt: TGTGCCAGCAGTGATAGGCGGGGGGGCCGGGATGAGCAGTTCTTC; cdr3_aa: CASSDRRGGRDEQFF
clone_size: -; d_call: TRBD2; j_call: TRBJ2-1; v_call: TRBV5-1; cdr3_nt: TGCGCCAGCTCCCCCCGTCCGGGAGGGCGGGAGCAGTTCTTC; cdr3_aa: CASSPRPGGREQFF
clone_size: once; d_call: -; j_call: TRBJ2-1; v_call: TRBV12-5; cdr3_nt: TGTGCTAGTGGTTTGTCCCAGTATACCAGCGACAATGAGCAGTTCTTC; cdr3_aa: CASGLSQYTSDNEQFF
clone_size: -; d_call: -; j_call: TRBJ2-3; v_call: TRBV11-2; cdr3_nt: TGTGCCAGCAGCTTTCCAGCGGCATACACAGATACGCAGTATTTT; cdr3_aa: CASSFPAAYTDTQYF
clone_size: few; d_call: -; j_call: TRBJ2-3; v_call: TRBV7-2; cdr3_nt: TGTGCCAGCAGCTTATTTGCAAGGCGGGGGCGTTCCACAGATACGCAGTATTTT; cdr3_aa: CASSLFARRGRSTDTQYF
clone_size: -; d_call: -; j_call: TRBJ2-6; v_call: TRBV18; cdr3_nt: TGTGCCAGCTCACCAGCAGGGGTTGGGGCCAACGTCCTGACTTTC; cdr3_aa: CASSPAGVGANVLTF
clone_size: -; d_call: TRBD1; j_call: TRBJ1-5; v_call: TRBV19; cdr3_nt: TGTGCCAGTAGTATTGGGACAGGGGTCCAGCCCCAGCATTTT; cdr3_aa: CASSIGTGVQPQHF
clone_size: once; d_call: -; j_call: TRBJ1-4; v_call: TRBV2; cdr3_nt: TGTGCCAGCAGGAAGACAGGTATCGATGAAAAACTGTTTTTT; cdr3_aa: CASRKTGIDEKLFF
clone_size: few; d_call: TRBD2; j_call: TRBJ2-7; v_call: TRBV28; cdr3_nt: TGTGCCAGCAGTTTTCCCGCCGGGGCGGGGGACTCCTACGAGCAGTACTTC; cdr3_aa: CASSFPAGAGDSYEQYF
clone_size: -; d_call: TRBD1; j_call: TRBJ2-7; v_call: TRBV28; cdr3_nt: TGTGCCAGCAGTTTAACCGGGACAGGACATTCCTACGAGCAGTACTTC; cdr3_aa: CASSLTGTGHSYEQYF